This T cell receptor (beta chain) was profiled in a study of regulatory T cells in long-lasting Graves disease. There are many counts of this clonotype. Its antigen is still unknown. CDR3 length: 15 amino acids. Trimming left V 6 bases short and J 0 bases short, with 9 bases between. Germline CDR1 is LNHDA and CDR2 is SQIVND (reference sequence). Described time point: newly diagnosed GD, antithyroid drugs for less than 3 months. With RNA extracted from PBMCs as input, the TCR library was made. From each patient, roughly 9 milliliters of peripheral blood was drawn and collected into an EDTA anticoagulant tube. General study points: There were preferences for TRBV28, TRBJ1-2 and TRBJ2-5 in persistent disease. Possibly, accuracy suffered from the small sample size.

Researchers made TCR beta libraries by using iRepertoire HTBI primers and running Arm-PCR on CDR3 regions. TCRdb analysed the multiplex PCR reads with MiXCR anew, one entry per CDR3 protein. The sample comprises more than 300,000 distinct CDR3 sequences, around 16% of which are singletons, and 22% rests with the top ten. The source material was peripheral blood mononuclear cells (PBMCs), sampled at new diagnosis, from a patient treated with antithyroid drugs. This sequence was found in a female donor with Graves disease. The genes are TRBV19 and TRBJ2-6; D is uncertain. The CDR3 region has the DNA TGTGCCAGTAGCATTGGTGGCTCTGGGGCCAACGTCCTGACTTTC. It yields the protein CASSIGGSGANVLTF.